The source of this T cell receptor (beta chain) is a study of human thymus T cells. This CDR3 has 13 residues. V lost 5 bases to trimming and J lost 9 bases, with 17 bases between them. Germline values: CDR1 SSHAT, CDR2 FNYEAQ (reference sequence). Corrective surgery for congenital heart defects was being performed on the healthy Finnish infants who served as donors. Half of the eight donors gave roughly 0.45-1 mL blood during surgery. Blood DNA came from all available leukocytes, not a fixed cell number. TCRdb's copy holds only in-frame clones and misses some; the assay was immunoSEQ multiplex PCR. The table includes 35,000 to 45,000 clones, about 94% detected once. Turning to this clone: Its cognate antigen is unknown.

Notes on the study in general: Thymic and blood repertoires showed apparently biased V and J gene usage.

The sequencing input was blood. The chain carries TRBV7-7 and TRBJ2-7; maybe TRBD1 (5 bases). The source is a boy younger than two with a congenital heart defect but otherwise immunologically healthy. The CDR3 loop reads CASSPAGAQRQYF. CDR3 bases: TGTGCCAGCAGCCCCGCTGGGGCCCAAAGGCAGTACTTC.